Sequencing of this T cell receptor (beta chain) was carried out in a study of molecular identifiers for immune sequencing clone quantification. In the study overall: RNA from approximately 20,000 or 100,000 naive CD8 cells was split five ways in replicates, with four sequenced. Study conclusions and caveats: For effector cells, clones above 20 RNA copies held over 98% of molecules; for naive cells, under 1%.

Trimming at V came to 5 bases and at J to 4 bases, leaving 5 bases not matched to a gene. Germline V gene data show CDR1 as SGHVS and CDR2 as FNYEAQ. The length of the CDR3 is 14 residues. Source material for naive CD8 libraries was roughly 18,000 to 1,100,000 sorted cells, with 10%, 30% or 50% RNA. Naive CD8 T cells were sorted as CD8+CD4-CCR7+CD45RA+. This clonotype was seen ten or more times. Its target is not known. TCRdb independently ran MiXCR on the PCR reads; one entry per CDR3 protein. Of around 300,000 distinct CDR3 sequences in the sample, 24% were seen once. This clonotype originated in a human donor in good health. Some libraries in this study had Jurkat cell RNA spiked in. Sequencing was carried out using naive CD8+ T cells from blood, with Jurkat cell RNA spiked in. Subset defined: FACS-sorted CD8+CD4-CCR7+CD45RA+ naive T cells. The rearrangement links TRBV7-6 to TRBJ1-1, with 9 bases that match TRBD1. CDR3 in amino acids: CASSTGTGFTEAFF. The CDR3 DNA is TGTGCCAGCAGCACTGGGACAGGGTTCACTGAAGCTTTCTTT.